What follows are 19 T cell receptor beta chains derived from one specimen sequenced in a study of tumor-infiltrating lymphocytes in primary liver carcinoma. Between roughly 20 and 30 mg of unsorted bulk tissue served as the source from which RNA and DNA were co-extracted. The authors made TCR beta cDNA from approximately 500 ng total RNA with a constant-region primer. A slightly modified ARM-PCR protocol with three nested multiplex PCR rounds produced these TCR beta libraries. It was with TRBV1-TRBV30 forward primers and a C-beta reverse primer that the first two PCR rounds were run, at approximately 9 cycles each. TCRdb ran MiXCR on the multiplex PCR reads and lists one entry per CDR3 protein. Of around 29,000 distinct CDR3 sequences listed, 70% to 80% are singletons. The specimen sequenced was liver tumor tissue from sampling region 3. Noted subset: tumor region T3, left-lateral pole. These receptors were collected from a woman aged 30 to 39 with primary liver carcinoma and hepatitis B virus infection.

For this clonotype: Possible read error: a much larger clone is one base away. Without the conserved terminal phenylalanine or tryptophan, this CDR3 likely stems from a read error. The chain carries TRBV11-2 and TRBJ2-5; D may be TRBD1 (6 bases). The CDR3 has 14 residues. The germline V and J ends were trimmed by 3 bases and 5 bases, with 13 bases remaining between them. Germline V CDR1 and CDR2: SGHAT, FQNNGV. The DNA of the CDR3 is TGTGCCAGCAGCTTCGACAGGTCCGGCGAGACCCAGTACATC. Residues: CASSFDRSGETQYI.

For this clonotype: Given a much more abundant clone one base away, this may be a read error. The chain has TRBV7-9 and TRBJ2-7; 8 bases are a match to TRBD2. This CDR3 is built from 15 residues. Germline CDR1 SEHNR, CDR2 FQNEAQ (reference sequence). The CDR3 spells CVSSFRTSSTYEQYF. In DNA, the CDR3 is TGTGTCAGCAGCTTCCGGACTAGCAGCACCTACGAGCAGTACTTC.

The chain carries TRBV4-3 and TRBJ2-1, with unresolved D. This CDR3 is 14 amino acids long. V was pared by 3 bases and J by 8 bases, with 14 bases between. Germline-derived CDR1 and CDR2 are LGHNA and YSLEER. The CDR3 sequence: CASSHAESVYEQFF. The CDR3 bases are TGCGCCAGCAGCCACGCAGAGTCGGTCTATGAGCAGTTCTTC.

For this clonotype: Likely a read error: the CDR3 ends without its conserved phenylalanine or tryptophan. The chain couples TRBV29-1 to TRBJ2-3, with TRBD2 as a possible D gene (6 bases). This CDR3 is built from 15 residues. CDR1 and CDR2 from the germline V gene are SQVTM and ANQGSEA. V was cut by 6 bases and J by 1 base, with 17 bases left in between. The CDR3 loop reads CSVGGIRLGTDTQYY. The CDR3, as DNA: TGCAGCGTCGGGGGTATCAGGTTGGGCACAGATACGCAGTATTAT.

The rearrangement uses TRBV10-3 and TRBJ2-1; weak D call: TRBD2 (5 bases). Germline values: CDR1 ENHRY, CDR2 SYGVKD. The CDR3 sequence is 14 residues long. V was shortened by 6 bases and J by 9 bases, with 18 bases between the two germline ends. The CDR3 sequence: CAIRPMATRGEQFF. In DNA form, the CDR3 reads TGTGCCATCAGACCCATGGCGACCCGGGGTGAGCAGTTCTTC.

With respect to this clonotype: At one end the junction does not follow the germline gene, possibly because of a read error. Written as DNA, the CDR3 is TGTGCCAGAAGCCAAGTGGAGGGAGGGCGCACAGATACGCAGTATTTT. This encodes CARSQVEGGRTDTQYF. The V and J genes are TRBV4-2 and TRBJ2-3; 7 bases align to TRBD2. Germline lookup yields CDR1 LGHNA and CDR2 YNFKEQ. The CDR3 spans 16 residues.

This clonotype showed up just a few times. A much bigger clone sits one base away, suggesting this may be a read error. Likely a read error: the CDR3 ends without its conserved phenylalanine or tryptophan. The chain joins TRBV11-3 to TRBJ2-1, with 7 bases that match TRBD2. Per germline, CDR1 SGHNT and CDR2 YENEEA. The CDR3 is 17 residues long. Germline trimming cut 4 bases from V and 6 bases from J; bases unmatched to any gene: 15. The CDR3 spells CASSSREARTMGNEQFL. The CDR3 DNA reads TGTGCCAGCAGCTCCCGGGAGGCGCGGACCATGGGCAATGAGCAGTTCCTC.

The table lists this clonotype with a count of one. The V call is TRBV7-8, the J call TRBJ2-3; 9 nucleotides align to TRBD2. Unmatched junction bases numbered 16, after V lost 5 bases and J lost 7 bases. Germline loops: CDR1 SGHVS, CDR2 FQNEAQ. This CDR3 is 17 amino acids long. The CDR3 sequence is CASSAPISGSRKYTQYF. DNA of the CDR3: TGTGCCAGCAGCGCCCCCATTAGCGGGAGTAGAAAATATACGCAGTATTTT.

For this clonotype: Because it lacks the conserved phenylalanine or tryptophan at the end, this CDR3 is likely a read error. The V gene is TRBV7-7, the J gene TRBJ2-3; D is ambiguous. The CDR3 runs 14 residues. CDR1 and CDR2 (germline): SSHAT, FNYEAQ (reference sequence). The CDR3 DNA sequence: TGTGCTAGCAACTTAGGGCTTAGCACAGATACGCAGTATCTT. It yields the protein CASNLGLSTDTQYL.

Points on this clonotype: The CDR3 end shows no conserved phenylalanine or tryptophan, and so a read error is likely. The chain combines TRBV11-2 with TRBJ2-3; 7 bases fit TRBD2. The CDR3 totals 15 residues. Germline lookup yields CDR1 SGHAT and CDR2 FQNNGV. The CDR3 DNA reads TGTGCCAGCAGGCCCTCTGCGACTAGCATAGATACGCAGTATCTT. Its protein is CASRPSATSIDTQYL.

To note about this clonotype: The junction differs from germline at one of its ends, possibly a read error. The J gene is TRBJ1-5, the V gene TRBV11-2, with D unclear. The CDR3 spans 14 residues. Germline V CDR1 and CDR2: SGHAT, FQNNGV. The CDR3: CANCLNLAGQPQQF. CDR3 nucleotide sequence: TGTGCCAACTGCTTAAATCTCGCTGGCCAGCCCCAGCAGTTT.

This clonotype was counted between two and nine times. The junction does not match germline at one end; this may be a read error. The J gene is TRBJ1-5, the V gene TRBV6-5; no clear D. Germline assignment: CDR1 MNHEY and CDR2 SVGAGI. The CDR3 sequence is 14 residues long. For the CDR3, the DNA is TGTGCCAGCAGTTCCCGGGGAGGCAATCAGCCCCGGCATTTT. Translated, it gives CASSSRGGNQPRHF.

Regarding this clonotype: A read error is likely, as this CDR3 ends without the conserved phenylalanine or tryptophan. The limits of the CDR3 on the DNA are not certain, so only TCRdb's listed CDR3 is given. The CDR3 sequence is CASSARDRGRKRWSNTEVFS. The chain carries TRBV11-2 and TRBJ1-1; TRBD1 is the table's D call and was not checked against the DNA. CDR1 and CDR2 (germline): SGHAT, FQNNGV. Counting both end residues, the CDR3 totals 20 amino acids.

This clonotype was picked up a small number of times. V usage is TRBV14 and J usage is TRBJ1-1; D gene unclear. The CDR3 is 12 residues long. Germline V CDR1 and CDR2: SGHDN, FVKESK. Trimming left V 0 bases short and J 5 bases short, with 4 bases between. The CDR3 loop reads CASSQDRTEAFF. For the CDR3, the DNA is TGTGCCAGCAGCCAAGACCGGACTGAAGCTTTCTTT.

Details on this clonotype: The junction differs from germline at one of its ends, possibly a read error. The CDR3 bases are TGTGCCAGCAGCTTAAAGAGGGGATTCTATGGCTATACCTTC. Translated: CASSLKRGFYGYTF. The genes are TRBV11-2 and TRBJ1-2, with D perhaps matching TRBD1 (5 bases). Germline-derived CDR1 and CDR2 are SGHAT and FQNNGV. This CDR3 has 14 amino acids. Full variable domain (rest looked up from reference TRBV11-2 and TRBJ1-2): EAGVAQSPRYKIIEKRQSVAFWCNPISGHATLYWYQQILGQGPKLLIQFQNNGVVDDSQLPKDRFSAERLKGVDSTLKIQPAKLEDSAVYLCASSLKRGFYGYTFGSGTRLTVV.

This clonotype has a handful of counts. A much larger clone differs by one base, so this may be a read error. DNA for the CDR3: TGTGCCAGCAGCCGAAGCGCATGGGTAGAAGCTTTCTTT. It encodes CASSRSAWVEAFF. The chain is built from TRBV11-2 and TRBJ1-1; D ambiguous. The CDR3 is 13 residues long. The germline V gene encodes CDR1 SGHAT and CDR2 FQNNGV. Trimming pared 5 bases from V and 8 bases from J, leaving 15 bases between.

V usage is TRBV6-1 and J usage is TRBJ1-5; weak D call: TRBD1 (6 bases). The CDR3 has 15 amino acids. The ends were cut back, 2 bases at V and 3 bases at J, with 11 bases in the middle. Looked up from germline, CDR1 is MNHNS and CDR2 is SASEGT. This chain's CDR3 is CASSERGSNNQPQHF. In nucleotides, the CDR3 is TGTGCCAGCAGTGAAAGGGGGTCAAACAATCAGCCCCAGCATTTT.

Concerning this clonotype: The junction differs from germline at one of its ends, possibly a read error. This sequence joins TRBV5-1 and TRBJ2-7; D gene unclear. The length of the CDR3 is 15 residues. Germline lookup yields CDR1 SGHRS and CDR2 YFSETQ. This CDR3 reads CVSSFSIGDTYEQYF. The CDR3 DNA reads as TGCGTCAGCAGCTTCTCTATCGGTGATACCTATGAGCAGTACTTC. Combining the CDR3 with reference TRBV5-1 and TRBJ2-7 gives the whole variable domain KAGVTQTPRYLIKTRGQQVTLSCSPISGHRSVSWYQQTPGQGLQFLFEYFSETQRNKGNFPGRFSGRQFSNSRSEMNVSTLELGDSALYLCVSSFSIGDTYEQYFGPGTRLTVT.

For this clonotype: The CDR3 does not end in the conserved phenylalanine or tryptophan, so this is likely a read error. The CDR3 DNA is TGTGCCAGCAGTCCCCACTCCTCGACAGGCGCCAATGAAAAACTGTTTTCT. Amino acid sequence: CASSPHSSTGANEKLFS. The chain joins TRBV12-3 or TRBV12-4 to TRBJ1-4, with a possible D match to TRBD1 (6 bases). Trimming took off 5 bases at V and 5 bases at J, with 21 bases between the two ends. This CDR3 region has 17 residues.